One and the same sample provided the 20 T cell receptor beta chains below, sequenced in a study of T-cell reconstitution after alpha-beta-depleted transplantation in children. Molecular barcoding with unique molecular identifiers was used for the TCRbeta library. A single record per CDR3 protein comes from TCRdb applying MiXCR to the PCR reads. The sample carries about 600,000 distinct CDR3 sequences, around 13% recorded once. The sample consisted of PBMCs, mostly from graft donor cells, taken 360 days after TCRalphabeta/CD19-depleted stem cell transplant. These receptors were collected from a male patient younger than 18 who had a stem cell transplant for acute myeloid leukemia, so the T cells may come from the graft donor.

The chain joins TRBV19 to TRBJ1-1; 7 bases are shared with TRBD1. Germline V gives CDR1 LNHDA, CDR2 SQIVND (reference sequence). The CDR3 runs 15 residues. J lost 1 base, V lost 2 bases, and 4 bases had no gene match. This CDR3 is CASSIIRQGNTEAFF. The CDR3 nucleotides read TGTGCCAGTAGTATAATCCGACAGGGGAACACTGAAGCTTTCTTT.

This rearrangement joins TRBV20-1 to TRBJ2-3; 8 bases are shared with TRBD2. J was trimmed by 7 bases and V by 0 bases; bases with no gene match: 6. CDR3 length: 14 amino acids. The germline V gene encodes CDR1 DFQATT and CDR2 SNEGSKA (reference sequence). The CDR3, as DNA: TGCAGTGCTAGAGAAGCGGGAGAAGTAAATACGCAGTATTTT. It is translated as CSAREAGEVNTQYF.

This clonotype was detected many times. The V call is TRBV2, the J call TRBJ2-6; TRBD1 aligns across 7 bases. V lost 7 bases to trimming and J lost 0 bases; unmatched junction nucleotides: 12. Per the germline V gene, CDR1 is SNHLY and CDR2 is FYNNEI. The CDR3 spans 18 residues. CDR3 in amino acids: CASTPGTALSSGANVLTF. The CDR3 nucleotides read TGTGCCAGCACTCCAGGGACAGCGCTAAGCTCTGGGGCCAACGTCCTGACTTTC.

The V gene is TRBV20-1, the J gene TRBJ2-3; 9 nucleotides align to TRBD2. The CDR3 length is 16 residues. Trimming cost V 0 bases and J 2 bases; bases outside gene matches: 6. The V gene's germline CDR1 is DFQATT and CDR2 SNEGSKA (reference sequence). CDR3 coding DNA: TGCAGTGCTAGAGATCGACTAGCGGAGTTCACAGATACGCAGTATTTT. Amino acid sequence: CSARDRLAEFTDTQYF.

The chain has TRBV28 and TRBJ2-1; D unclear. The CDR3 has 13 amino acids. The V end lost 1 base, the J end lost 7 bases, and 8 bases lay between the germline ends. The germline V gene has CDR1 MDHEN and CDR2 SYDVKM. The DNA of the CDR3 is TGTGCCAGCAGTTTATTGTACTCAAATGAGCAGTTCTTC. It specifies CASSLLYSNEQFF.

There are a few counts of this clonotype. This chain joins TRBV5-1 and TRBJ1-2; no firm D call. The V and J ends lost 10 bases and 4 bases respectively, with 17 bases between them. Germline CDR1 and CDR2: SGHRS and YFSETQ. The CDR3 spans 13 residues. CDR3 sequence (DNA): TGCGCCCGCCGGGCCACCCGGCCCTATGGCTACACCTTC. Encoded protein: CARRATRPYGYTF.

This clonotype was seen a handful of times. The chain joins TRBV7-2 to TRBJ1-1; D is possibly TRBD1 (5 bases). The ends were cut back, 8 bases at V and 0 bases at J, with 10 bases in the middle. The CDR3 is made up of 13 amino acids. Germline lookup yields CDR1 SGHTA and CDR2 FQGNSA. The CDR3 spells CASLQGVNTEAFF. The DNA of the CDR3 is TGTGCCAGCCTTCAGGGCGTGAACACTGAAGCTTTCTTT.

Only a few counts were recorded for this clonotype. V and J are TRBV20-1 and TRBJ2-7; 9 nucleotides match TRBD1. Per germline, CDR1 DFQATT and CDR2 SNEGSKA (reference sequence). Trimming removed 1 base from V and 5 bases from J; junction bases left unmatched: 6. The CDR3 totals 14 residues. The DNA of the CDR3 is TGCAGTGCTAGAGGACCGGGACAGGGCGACGAGCAGTACTTC. It codes for CSARGPGQGDEQYF.

A few counts support this clonotype. This chain uses TRBV5-1 with TRBJ2-7; 10 nucleotides agree with TRBD1. Unmatched junction bases numbered 9, after V lost 5 bases and J lost 4 bases. The V gene's germline CDR1 is SGHRS and CDR2 YFSETQ. The CDR3 has 15 residues. CDR3 loop: CASSPIRDRGYEQYF. The CDR3 DNA reads TGCGCCAGCAGTCCAATCCGGGACAGGGGTTACGAGCAGTACTTC.

In its sample, this clonotype was seen many times. This chain connects TRBV6-2 or TRBV6-3 to TRBJ2-1; D is ambiguous. The V end lost 6 bases, the J end lost 5 bases, and 5 bases lay between the germline ends. CDR1 is MNHEY and CDR2 is SVGEGT in the germline V gene. There are 11 residues in the CDR3. CDR3 nucleotides: TGTGCCAGCAGCCAAAACAATGAGCAGTTCTTC. It codes for CASSQNNEQFF.

The chain couples TRBV7-8 to TRBJ1-6; no clear D. The CDR3 extends over 11 amino acids. Germline-derived CDR1 and CDR2 are SGHVS and FQNEAQ. Between the trimmed V and J ends, which lost 5 bases and 7 bases, there was a span of 3 bases. This chain's CDR3 is CASSQNSPLHF. CDR3 coding DNA: TGTGCCAGCAGCCAGAATTCACCCCTCCACTTT.

This chain uses TRBV29-1 with TRBJ2-1; 14 nucleotides match TRBD2. Unmatched junction bases numbered 13, after V lost 7 bases and J lost 8 bases. This CDR3 has 16 residues. Germline loops: CDR1 SQVTM, CDR2 ANQGSEA. In DNA, the CDR3 is TGCAGCGCCAGGACAGGGACTAGCGGGAGCCCGTATGAGCAGTTCTTC. Its translation: CSARTGTSGSPYEQFF.

The chain uses TRBV6-5 and TRBJ2-7, with 7 bases matching TRBD1. The V and J ends lost 4 bases and 9 bases, in that order; junction bases with no gene match: 12. This CDR3 is 14 amino acids long. Per germline, CDR1 MNHEY and CDR2 SVGAGI. The CDR3 region has the DNA TGTGCCAGCAGTTCTACAGAGGGGGCCTTGAGGCAGTACTTC. Protein: CASSSTEGALRQYF.

In its sample, this clonotype was seen a few times. This chain links TRBV12-3 or TRBV12-4 with TRBJ2-7, with TRBD1 identical over 10 bases. The CDR3 has 14 residues. With V trimmed by 3 bases and J by 5 bases, 4 bases remained unmatched. The CDR3 nucleotides read TGTGCCAGCAGTTTCCGGACAGGGGGAAACGAGCAGTACTTC. As protein: CASSFRTGGNEQYF.

This clonotype was counted ten times or more. The chain combines TRBV29-1 with TRBJ2-1; D gene unclear. CDR3 length equals 13 residues. The germline V gene encodes CDR1 SQVTM and CDR2 ANQGSEA. Trimming cost V 4 bases and J 0 bases, with 7 bases left between them. Here the CDR3 DNA reads TGCAGCGTTGTAGGGATCTCCTACAATGAGCAGTTCTTC. It yields the protein CSVVGISYNEQFF.

This clonotype was found a few times. This chain links TRBV4-2 with TRBJ2-2, with D possibly TRBD2 on 6 matching bases. V shed 3 bases and J shed 2 bases, with 19 bases lying between them. This CDR3 is built from 18 residues. Germline lookup yields CDR1 LGHNA and CDR2 YNFKEQ. Written as DNA, the CDR3 is TGTGCCAGCAGCCAGGATCTGGGGAGGAAGAGTAACACCGGGGAGCTGTTTTTT. This translates into CASSQDLGRKSNTGELFF.

This clonotype was seen ten or more times. This sequence joins TRBV29-1 and TRBJ2-2; weak D call: TRBD2 (6 bases). The V end was cut by 2 bases, the J end by 6 bases, with 13 bases between. CDR3 length: 14 residues. Germline assignment: CDR1 SQVTM and CDR2 ANQGSEA. The CDR3 bases are TGCAGCGTTGAAAGCCTTGGAGGGGCCGGGGAGCTGTTTTTT. Encoded protein: CSVESLGGAGELFF.

Many counts were recorded for this clonotype. The chain links TRBV29-1 to TRBJ2-6, with D possibly called TRBD1 or TRBD2 (5 bases each). CDR1 is SQVTM and CDR2 is ANQGSEA in the germline V gene. The CDR3 extends over 15 amino acids. Trimming cost V 7 bases and J 2 bases, with 15 bases left between them. The CDR3 region is CSANPGGPGANVLTF. The DNA of the CDR3 is TGCAGCGCCAACCCTGGGGGACCTGGGGCCAACGTCCTGACTTTC.

This clonotype was seen more than once but under ten times. The V gene is TRBV15, the J gene TRBJ2-7; no definite D call. Germline V gene sequence: CDR1 LNHNV, CDR2 YYDKDF (reference sequence). V was cut by 1 base and J by 2 bases, with 12 bases left in between. This CDR3 comprises 15 residues. DNA for the CDR3: TGTGCCACCAGCAGAGCGACGACCCAGACCTACGAGCAGTACTTC. Translated: CATSRATTQTYEQYF.

This clonotype was observed a handful of times. This CDR3 reads CASSPQNQGIGNQPQHF. The CDR3 bases are TGTGCCAGCAGTCCACAAAACCAGGGGATCGGGAATCAGCCCCAGCATTTT. The chain has TRBV27 and TRBJ1-5; D perhaps matches TRBD1 (6 bases). The germline CDR1 and CDR2 sequences are MNHEY and SMNVEV (reference sequence). Trimming left V 5 bases short and J 4 bases short, with 21 bases between. This CDR3 is built from 17 residues.